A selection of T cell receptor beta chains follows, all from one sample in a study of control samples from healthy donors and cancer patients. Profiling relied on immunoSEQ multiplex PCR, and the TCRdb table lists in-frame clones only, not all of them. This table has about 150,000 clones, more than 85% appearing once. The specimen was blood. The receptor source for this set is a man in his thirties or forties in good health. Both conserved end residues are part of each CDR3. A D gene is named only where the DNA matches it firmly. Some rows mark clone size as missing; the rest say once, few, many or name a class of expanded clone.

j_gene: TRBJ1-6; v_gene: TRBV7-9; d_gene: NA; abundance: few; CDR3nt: TGTGCCAGCAGCTTGGGAATTGGAAATAATTCACCCCTCCACTTT; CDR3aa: CASSLGIGNNSPLHF
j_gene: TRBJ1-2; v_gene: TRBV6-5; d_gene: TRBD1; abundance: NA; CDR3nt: TGTGCCAGCAGCAACGGACAGGGGTCTGGCTACACCTTC; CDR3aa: CASSNGQGSGYTF
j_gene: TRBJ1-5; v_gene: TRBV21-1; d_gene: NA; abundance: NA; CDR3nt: TGTGCCAGCAGCAAAGTCCCAAACGGGGGGAGCGGTCAGCCCCAGCATTTT; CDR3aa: CASSKVPNGGSGQPQHF
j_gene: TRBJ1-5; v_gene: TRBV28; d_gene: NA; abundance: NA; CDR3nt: TGTGCCAGCAGTCCACGAGGGGCAGGGGACAATCAGCCCCAGCATTTT; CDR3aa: CASSPRGAGDNQPQHF
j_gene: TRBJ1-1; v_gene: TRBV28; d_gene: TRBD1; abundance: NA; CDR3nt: TGTGCCAGCAGCAGGGACAGGGGGCGATCGACTGAAGCTTTCTTT; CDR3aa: CASSRDRGRSTEAFF
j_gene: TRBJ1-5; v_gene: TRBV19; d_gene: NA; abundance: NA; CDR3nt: TGTGCCAGTAGTATCCGTTCCGGGGGCAATCAGCCCCAGCATTTT; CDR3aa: CASSIRSGGNQPQHF
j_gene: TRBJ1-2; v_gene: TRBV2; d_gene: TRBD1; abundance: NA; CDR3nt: TGTGCCAGCAGTGGGACAGGGATCTATGGCTACACCTTC; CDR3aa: CASSGTGIYGYTF
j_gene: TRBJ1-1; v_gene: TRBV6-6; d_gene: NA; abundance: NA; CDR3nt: TGTGCCAGCATTCGGACCGAGAACACTGAAGCTTTCTTT; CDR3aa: CASIRTENTEAFF
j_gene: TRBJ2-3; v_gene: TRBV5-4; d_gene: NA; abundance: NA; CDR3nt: TGTGCCAGCAGCGCCGTCTCATCCGGGCAGTATTTT; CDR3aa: CASSAVSSGQYF
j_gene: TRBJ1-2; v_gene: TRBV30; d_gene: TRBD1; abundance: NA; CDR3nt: TGTGCCTGGACGGGACAGGGGAACTATGGCTACACCTTC; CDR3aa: CAWTGQGNYGYTF
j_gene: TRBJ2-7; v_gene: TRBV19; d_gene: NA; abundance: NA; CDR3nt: TGTGCCAGTAGTATTGGGGGAGGCGCCTACGAGCAGTACTTC; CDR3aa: CASSIGGGAYEQYF
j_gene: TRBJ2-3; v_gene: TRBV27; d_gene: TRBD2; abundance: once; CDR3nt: TGTGCCAGCAGTCTCTTACCACTAGCGGGGGCCAGCACAGATACGCAGTATTTT; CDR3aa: CASSLLPLAGASTDTQYF
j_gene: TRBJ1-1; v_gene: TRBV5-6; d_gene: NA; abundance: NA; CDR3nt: TGTGCCAGCAGCTTCACGGTAAGGGCTGAAGCTTTCTTT; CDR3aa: CASSFTVRAEAFF
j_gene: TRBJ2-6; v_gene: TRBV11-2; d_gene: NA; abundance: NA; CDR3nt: TGTGCCAGCAGACGCCCGGGACGCCCCTCTGGGGCCAACGTCCTGACTTTC; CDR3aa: CASRRPGRPSGANVLTF
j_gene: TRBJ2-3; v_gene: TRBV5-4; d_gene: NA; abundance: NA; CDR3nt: TGTGCCAGCAGCTCCGGGGGGCAGGAAGATACGCAGTATTTT; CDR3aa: CASSSGGQEDTQYF
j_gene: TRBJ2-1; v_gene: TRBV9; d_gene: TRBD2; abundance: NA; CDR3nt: TGTGCCAGCAGCCCCGGGACTAGCGAGAATGAGCAGTTCTTC; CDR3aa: CASSPGTSENEQFF
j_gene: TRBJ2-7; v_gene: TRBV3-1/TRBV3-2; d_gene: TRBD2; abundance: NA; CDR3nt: TGTGCCAGCACCCCTCGAGCGGGTTTTGGGACTAGCGGGGGATACGAGCAGTACTTC; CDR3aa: CASTPRAGFGTSGGYEQYF
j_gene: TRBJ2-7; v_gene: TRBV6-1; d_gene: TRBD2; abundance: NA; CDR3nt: TGTGCCAGCAGTGAAACAAGCGGGGGGCTGTACGAGCAGTACTTC; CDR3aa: CASSETSGGLYEQYF
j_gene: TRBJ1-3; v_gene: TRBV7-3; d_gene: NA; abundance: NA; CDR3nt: TGTGCCAGCAGCTTAATCGGGGGCACTGGAAACACCATATATTTT; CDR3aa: CASSLIGGTGNTIYF
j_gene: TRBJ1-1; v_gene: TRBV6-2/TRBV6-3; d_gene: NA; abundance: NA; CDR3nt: TGTGCCAGCAGTTACGGAGGGACTGAAGCTTTCTTT; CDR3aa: CASSYGGTEAFF
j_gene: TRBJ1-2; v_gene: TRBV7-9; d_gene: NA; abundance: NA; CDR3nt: TGTGCCAGCAGCGCGGCGGGGGCGGGGGGCTACACCTTC; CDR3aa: CASSAAGAGGYTF
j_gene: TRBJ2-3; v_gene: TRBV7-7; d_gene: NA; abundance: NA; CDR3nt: TGTGCCAGCAGCTTAGGGACAACCACCACAGATACGCAGTATTTT; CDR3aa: CASSLGTTTTDTQYF
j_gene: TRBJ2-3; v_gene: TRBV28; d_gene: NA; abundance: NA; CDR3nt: TGTGCCAGCAGAGGAGGTAATACGCAGTATTTT; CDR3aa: CASRGGNTQYF
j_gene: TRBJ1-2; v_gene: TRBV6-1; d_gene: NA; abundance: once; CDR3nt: TGTGCCAGCAGTGAGTCAGGGAAATTCTATGGCTACACCTTC; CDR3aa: CASSESGKFYGYTF
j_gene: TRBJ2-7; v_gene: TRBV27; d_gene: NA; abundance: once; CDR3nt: TGTGCCAGCAGTCCTTCCGCGGGGGCGTCCTACGAGCAGTACTTC; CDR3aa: CASSPSAGASYEQYF
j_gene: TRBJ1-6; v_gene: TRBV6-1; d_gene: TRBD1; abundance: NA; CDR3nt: TGTGCCAGCAGTGGAGGATCGGAACCGACAGGGGGGAATTCACCCCTCCACTTT; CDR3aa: CASSGGSEPTGGNSPLHF
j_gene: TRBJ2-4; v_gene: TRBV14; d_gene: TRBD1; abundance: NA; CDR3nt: TGTGCCAGCAGCCAACTAGGGACAGTTCAGTACTTC; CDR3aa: CASSQLGTVQYF
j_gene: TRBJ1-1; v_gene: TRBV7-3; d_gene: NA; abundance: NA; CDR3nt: TGTGCCAGCAGCTTAAACAGGGCCGAAGGGGACACTGAAGCTTTCTTT; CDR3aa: CASSLNRAEGDTEAFF
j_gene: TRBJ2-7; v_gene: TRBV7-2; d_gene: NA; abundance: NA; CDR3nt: TGTGCCAGCAGCTCTACGTCCTACGAGCAGTACTTC; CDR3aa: CASSSTSYEQYF
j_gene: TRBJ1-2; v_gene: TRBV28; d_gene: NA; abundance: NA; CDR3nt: TGTGCCAGCAGCCGCTTGAGGGACTATGGCTACACCTTC; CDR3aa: CASSRLRDYGYTF
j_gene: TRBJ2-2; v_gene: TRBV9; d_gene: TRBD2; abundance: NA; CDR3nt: TGTGCCAGCAGCGGGAGAGGACTAGCGGCGAACACCGGGGAGCTGTTTTTT; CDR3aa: CASSGRGLAANTGELFF
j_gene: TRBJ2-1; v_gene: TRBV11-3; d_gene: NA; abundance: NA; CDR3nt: TGTGCCAGCAGCTCGTCTGGGGGCCCAAACTACAATGAGCAGTTCTTC; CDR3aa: CASSSSGGPNYNEQFF
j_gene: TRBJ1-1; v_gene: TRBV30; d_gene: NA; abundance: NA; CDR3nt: TGTGCCTGGAGTGTAGATCGCCCTGAAGCTTTCTTT; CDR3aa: CAWSVDRPEAFF
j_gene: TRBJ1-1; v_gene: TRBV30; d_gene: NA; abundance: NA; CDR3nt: TGTGCCTGGAGTTGGGGGGTCGGCACTGAAGCTTTCTTT; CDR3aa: CAWSWGVGTEAFF
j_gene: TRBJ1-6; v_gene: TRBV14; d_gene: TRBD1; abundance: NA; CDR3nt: TGTGCCAGCAGCCAAGATCTACCGGGACAGGGTAACTCACCCCTCCACTTT; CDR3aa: CASSQDLPGQGNSPLHF
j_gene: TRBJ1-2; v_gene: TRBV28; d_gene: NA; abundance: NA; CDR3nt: TGTGCCAGCAATTCGCCAGGACAGCCCTATGGCTACACCTTC; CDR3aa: CASNSPGQPYGYTF
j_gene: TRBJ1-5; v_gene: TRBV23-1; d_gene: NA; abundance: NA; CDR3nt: TGCGCCAGCAGTCAGGATAGCAATCAGCCCCAGCATTTT; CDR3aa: CASSQDSNQPQHF
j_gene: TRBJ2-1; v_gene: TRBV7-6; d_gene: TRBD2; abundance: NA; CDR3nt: TGTGCCAGCAGCGCTTACTCCCCCATGGCGGGGGGGCATAGTGAGCAGTTCTTC; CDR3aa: CASSAYSPMAGGHSEQFF
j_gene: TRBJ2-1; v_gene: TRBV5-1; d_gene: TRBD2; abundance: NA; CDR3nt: TGCGCCAGCAGCTTGGTACTAGCGGGCCCCCACAATGAGCAGTTCTTC; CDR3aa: CASSLVLAGPHNEQFF
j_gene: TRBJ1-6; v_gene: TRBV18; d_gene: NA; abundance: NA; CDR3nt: TGTGCCAGCTCACCTATGTCAGACAATTCACCCCTCCACTTT; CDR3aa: CASSPMSDNSPLHF
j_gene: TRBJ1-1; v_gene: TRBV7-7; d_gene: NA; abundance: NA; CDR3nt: TGTGCCAGCAGCTTGGGACACAACACTGAAGCTTTCTTT; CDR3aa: CASSLGHNTEAFF